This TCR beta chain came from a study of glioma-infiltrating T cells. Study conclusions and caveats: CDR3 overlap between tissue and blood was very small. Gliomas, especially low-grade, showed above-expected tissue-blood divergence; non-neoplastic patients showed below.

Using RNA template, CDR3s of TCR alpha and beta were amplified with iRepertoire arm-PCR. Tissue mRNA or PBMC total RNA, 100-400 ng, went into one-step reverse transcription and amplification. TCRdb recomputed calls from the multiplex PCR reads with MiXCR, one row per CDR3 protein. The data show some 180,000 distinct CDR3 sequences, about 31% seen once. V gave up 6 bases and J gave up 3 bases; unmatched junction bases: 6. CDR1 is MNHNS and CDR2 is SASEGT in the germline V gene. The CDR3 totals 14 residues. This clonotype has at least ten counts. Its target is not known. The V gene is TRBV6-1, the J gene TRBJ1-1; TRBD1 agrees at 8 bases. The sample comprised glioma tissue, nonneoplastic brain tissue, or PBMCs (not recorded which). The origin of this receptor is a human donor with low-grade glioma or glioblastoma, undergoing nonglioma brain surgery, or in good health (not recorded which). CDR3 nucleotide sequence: TGTGCCAGCAGAGCAGGGGGCGGTTACACTGAAGCTTTCTTT. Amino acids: CASRAGGGYTEAFF.